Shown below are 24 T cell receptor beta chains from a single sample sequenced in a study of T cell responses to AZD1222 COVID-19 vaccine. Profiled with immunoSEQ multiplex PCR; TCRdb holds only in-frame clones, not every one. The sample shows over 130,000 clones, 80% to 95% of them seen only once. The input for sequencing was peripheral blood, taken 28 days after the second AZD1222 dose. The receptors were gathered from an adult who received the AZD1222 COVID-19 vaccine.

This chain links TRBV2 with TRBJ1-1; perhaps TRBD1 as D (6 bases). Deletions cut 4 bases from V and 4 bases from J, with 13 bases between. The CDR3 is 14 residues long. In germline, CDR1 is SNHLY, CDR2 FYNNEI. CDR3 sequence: CASSVQGRGTEAFF. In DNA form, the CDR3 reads TGTGCCAGCAGTGTACAGGGTAGGGGCACTGAAGCTTTCTTT.

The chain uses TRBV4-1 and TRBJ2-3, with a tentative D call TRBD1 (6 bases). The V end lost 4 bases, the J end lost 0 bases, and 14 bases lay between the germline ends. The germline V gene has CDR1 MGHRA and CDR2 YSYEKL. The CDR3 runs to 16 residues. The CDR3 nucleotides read TGCGCCAGCAGCCCGATACAGGGTGGAAGCACAGATACGCAGTATTTT. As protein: CASSPIQGGSTDTQYF.

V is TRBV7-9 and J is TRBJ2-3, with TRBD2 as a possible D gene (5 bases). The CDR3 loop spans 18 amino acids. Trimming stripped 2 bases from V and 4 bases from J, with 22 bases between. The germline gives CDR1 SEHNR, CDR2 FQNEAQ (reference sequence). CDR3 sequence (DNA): TGTGCCAGCAGCTTATCGGGGTTTAGCGCCTCTGGTGCAGATACGCAGTATTTT. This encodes CASSLSGFSASGADTQYF.

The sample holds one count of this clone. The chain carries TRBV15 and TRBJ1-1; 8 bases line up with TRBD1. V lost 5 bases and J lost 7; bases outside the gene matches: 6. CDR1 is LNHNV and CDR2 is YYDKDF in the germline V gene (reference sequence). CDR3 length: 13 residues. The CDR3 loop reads CATSYRGMGEAFF. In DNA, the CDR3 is TGTGCCACCAGCTACAGGGGGATGGGTGAAGCTTTCTTT.

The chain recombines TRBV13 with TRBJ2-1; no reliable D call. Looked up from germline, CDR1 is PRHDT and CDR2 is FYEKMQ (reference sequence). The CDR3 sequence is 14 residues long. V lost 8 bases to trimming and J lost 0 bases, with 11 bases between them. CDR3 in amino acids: CASLDSSSYNEQFF. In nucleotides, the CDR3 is TGTGCCAGCCTGGATTCAAGCTCCTACAATGAGCAGTTCTTC.

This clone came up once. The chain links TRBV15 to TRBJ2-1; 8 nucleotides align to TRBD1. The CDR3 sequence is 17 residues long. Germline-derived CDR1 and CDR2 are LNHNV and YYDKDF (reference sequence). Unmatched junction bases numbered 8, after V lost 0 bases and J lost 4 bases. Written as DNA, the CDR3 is TGTGCCACCAGCAGAGAAGGACAGGGAGTACAGTACAATGAGCAGTTCTTC. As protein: CATSREGQGVQYNEQFF.

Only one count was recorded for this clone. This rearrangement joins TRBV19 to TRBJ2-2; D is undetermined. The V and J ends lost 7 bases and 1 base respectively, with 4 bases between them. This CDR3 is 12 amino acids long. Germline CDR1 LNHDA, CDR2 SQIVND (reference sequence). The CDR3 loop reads CASNKNTGELFF. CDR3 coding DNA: TGTGCCAGTAACAAGAACACCGGGGAGCTGTTTTTT.

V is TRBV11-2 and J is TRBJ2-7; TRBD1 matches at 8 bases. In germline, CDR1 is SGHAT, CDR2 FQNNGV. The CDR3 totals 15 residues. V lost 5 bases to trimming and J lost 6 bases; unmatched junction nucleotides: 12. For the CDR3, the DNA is TGTGCCAGCAGCCCTACCCGGACAGGGAGCCCCGAGCAGTACTTC. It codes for CASSPTRTGSPEQYF.

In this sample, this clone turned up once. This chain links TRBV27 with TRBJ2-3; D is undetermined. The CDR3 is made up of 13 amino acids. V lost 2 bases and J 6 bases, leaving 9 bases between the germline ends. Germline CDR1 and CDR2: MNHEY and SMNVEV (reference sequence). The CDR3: CASSLQNQDTQYF. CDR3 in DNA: TGTGCCAGCAGTTTACAAAATCAGGATACGCAGTATTTT.

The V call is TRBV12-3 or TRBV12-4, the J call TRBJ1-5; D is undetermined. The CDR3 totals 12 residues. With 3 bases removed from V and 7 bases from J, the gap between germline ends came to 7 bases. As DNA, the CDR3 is TGTGCCAGCAGTTTGGGAGTCCAGCCCCAGCATTTT. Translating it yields CASSLGVQPQHF.

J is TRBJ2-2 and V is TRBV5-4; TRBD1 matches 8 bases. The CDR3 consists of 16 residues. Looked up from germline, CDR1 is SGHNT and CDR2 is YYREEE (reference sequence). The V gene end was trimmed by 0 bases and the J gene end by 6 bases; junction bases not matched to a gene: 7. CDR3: CASSLGGQGWSGELFF. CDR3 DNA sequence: TGTGCCAGCAGCTTGGGAGGACAGGGTTGGTCCGGGGAGCTGTTTTTT.

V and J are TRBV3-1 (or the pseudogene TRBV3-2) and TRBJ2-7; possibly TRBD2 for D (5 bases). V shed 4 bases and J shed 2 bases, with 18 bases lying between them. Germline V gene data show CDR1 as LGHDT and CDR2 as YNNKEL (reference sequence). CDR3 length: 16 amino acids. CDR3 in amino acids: CASSPRSGSLPYEQYF. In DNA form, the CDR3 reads TGTGCCAGCAGCCCCCGGAGCGGTTCACTACCCTACGAGCAGTACTTC.

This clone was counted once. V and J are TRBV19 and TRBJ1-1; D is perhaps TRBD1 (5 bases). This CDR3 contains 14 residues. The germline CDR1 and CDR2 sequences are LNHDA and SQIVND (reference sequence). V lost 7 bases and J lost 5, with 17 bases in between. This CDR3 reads CASNLRVGVTEAFF. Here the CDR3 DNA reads TGTGCCAGTAACCTCAGGGTGGGGGTTACTGAAGCTTTCTTT.

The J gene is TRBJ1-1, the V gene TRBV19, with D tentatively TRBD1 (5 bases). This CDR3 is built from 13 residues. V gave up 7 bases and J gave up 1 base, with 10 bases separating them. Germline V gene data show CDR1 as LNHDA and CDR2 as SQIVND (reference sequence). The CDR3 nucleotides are TGTGCCAGTATGTACAGGACGAACACTGAAGCTTTCTTT. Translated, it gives CASMYRTNTEAFF.

CDR3 nucleotides: TGTGCCAGCAGTCCTCTCCGGCATACAGGGTCTGAAGCTTTCTTT. It yields the protein CASSPLRHTGSEAFF. The V call is TRBV27, the J call TRBJ1-1; D is possibly TRBD1 (6 bases). V was cut by 5 bases and J by 6 bases, with 19 bases left in between. In germline, CDR1 is MNHEY, CDR2 SMNVEV (reference sequence). CDR3 length: 15 amino acids.

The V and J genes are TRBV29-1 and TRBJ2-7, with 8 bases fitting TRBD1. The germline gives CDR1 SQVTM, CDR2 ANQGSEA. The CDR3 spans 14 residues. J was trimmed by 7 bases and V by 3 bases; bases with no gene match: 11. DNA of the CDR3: TGCAGCGTTGAGTCTGGGCAGGGGGCGCGTGAGCAGTACTTC. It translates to CSVESGQGAREQYF.

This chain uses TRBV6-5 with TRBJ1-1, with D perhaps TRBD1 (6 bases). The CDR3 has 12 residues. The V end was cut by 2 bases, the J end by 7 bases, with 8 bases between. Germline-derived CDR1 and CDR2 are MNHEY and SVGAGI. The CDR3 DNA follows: TGTGCCAGCAGTTACACAGGGCTTGAAGCTTTCTTT. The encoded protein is CASSYTGLEAFF.

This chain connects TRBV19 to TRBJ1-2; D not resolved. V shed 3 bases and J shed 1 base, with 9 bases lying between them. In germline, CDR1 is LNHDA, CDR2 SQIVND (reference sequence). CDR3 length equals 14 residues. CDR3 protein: CASSIADDNYGYTF. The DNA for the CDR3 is TGTGCCAGTAGTATTGCGGACGATAACTATGGCTACACCTTC.

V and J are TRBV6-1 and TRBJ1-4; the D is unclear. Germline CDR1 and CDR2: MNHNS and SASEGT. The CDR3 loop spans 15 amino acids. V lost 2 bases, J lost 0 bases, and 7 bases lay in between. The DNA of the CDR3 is TGTGCCAGCAGTGAATCAGATGCAACTAATGAAAAACTGTTTTTT. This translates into CASSESDATNEKLFF.

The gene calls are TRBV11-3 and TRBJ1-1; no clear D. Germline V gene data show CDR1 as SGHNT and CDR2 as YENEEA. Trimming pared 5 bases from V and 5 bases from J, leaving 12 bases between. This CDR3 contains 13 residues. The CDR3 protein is CASSAGLGTEAFF. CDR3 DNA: TGTGCCAGCAGCGCGGGTTTAGGGACTGAAGCTTTCTTT.

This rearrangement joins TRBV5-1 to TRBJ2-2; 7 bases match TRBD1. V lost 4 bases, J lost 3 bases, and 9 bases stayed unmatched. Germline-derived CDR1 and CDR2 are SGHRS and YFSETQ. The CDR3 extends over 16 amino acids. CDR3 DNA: TGCGCCAGCAGCCACGACAGGGAAGTTCACACCGGGGAGCTGTTTTTT. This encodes CASSHDREVHTGELFF.

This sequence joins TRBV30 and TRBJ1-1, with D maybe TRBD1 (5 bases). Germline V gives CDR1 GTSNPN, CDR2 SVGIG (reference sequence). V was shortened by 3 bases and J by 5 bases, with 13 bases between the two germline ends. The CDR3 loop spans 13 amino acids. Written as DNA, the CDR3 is TGTGCCTGGAGGCAGAGGGGAAGAACTGAAGCTTTCTTT. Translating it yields CAWRQRGRTEAFF.

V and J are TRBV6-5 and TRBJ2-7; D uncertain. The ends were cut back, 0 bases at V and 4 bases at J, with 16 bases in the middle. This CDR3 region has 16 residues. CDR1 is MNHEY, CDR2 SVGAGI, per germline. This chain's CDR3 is CASSYSWPRTVYEQYF. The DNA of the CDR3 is TGTGCCAGCAGTTACTCGTGGCCCCGCACAGTTTACGAGCAGTACTTC.

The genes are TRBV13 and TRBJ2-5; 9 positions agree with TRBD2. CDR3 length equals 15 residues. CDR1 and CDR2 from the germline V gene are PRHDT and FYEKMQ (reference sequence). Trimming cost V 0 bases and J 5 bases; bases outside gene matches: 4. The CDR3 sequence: CASSLGRGRVETQYF. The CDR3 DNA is TGTGCCAGCAGCTTAGGCCGCGGGAGGGTGGAGACCCAGTACTTC.